The 26 T cell receptor beta chains below all came from one sample that was sequenced in a study of identical twins listed by TCRdb under 2016. Libraries were made using 5' RACE. The reads were generated on an Illumina HiSeq 2000. TCRdb handled the public reads itself, with Q25 trimming in fastp and clone calling in MiXCR, and kept productive beta chains. Duplicate CDR3 protein sequences are folded into a single record with the most common DNA and genes. For this sample there are about 150,000 distinct CDR3 sequences; around 3.5% appear just once. In total, the top ten clones hold more than 7% of the sample. The specimen sequenced was memory T cells sorted from blood. What the cell subset or site label conveys for this sample: CD45RO+ enriched T cells. The origin of the receptors is a man aged 18 to 29 in good health.

This clonotype was seen ten or more times. The chain employs TRBV4-2 and TRBJ2-1; 8 bases map to TRBD2. J was trimmed by 8 bases and V by 6 bases; bases with no gene match: 12. The CDR3 covers 15 residues. The germline gives CDR1 LGHNA, CDR2 YNFKEQ. Here the CDR3 DNA reads TGTGCCAGCAGTCCAAGCGGGAGTGGGGACTATGAGCAGTTCTTC. Its translation: CASSPSGSGDYEQFF.

This clonotype has ten or more counts. The V gene is TRBV12-3 or TRBV12-4, the J gene TRBJ2-3; 8 positions agree with TRBD1. This CDR3 has 15 amino acids. V trimming: 3 bases; J trimming: 2 bases; junction bases outside the gene matches: 4. This CDR3 is CASSLTGALTDTQYF. The CDR3 bases are TGTGCCAGCAGTTTGACAGGGGCCCTCACAGATACGCAGTATTTT.

This clonotype was recorded at least ten times. The CDR3 sequence: CASSITYRGRSYGYTF. As DNA, the CDR3 is TGTGCCAGCAGCATAACCTACAGGGGGCGAAGCTATGGCTACACCTTC. The V call is TRBV7-8, the J call TRBJ1-2; 9 bases are shared with TRBD1. The germline V gene has CDR1 SGHVS and CDR2 FQNEAQ. The CDR3 contains 16 residues. The ends lost 5 bases at V and 4 bases at J; junction bases unmatched: 11.

Ten or more counts support this clonotype. The J gene is TRBJ2-7, the V gene TRBV6-5; TRBD2 is a possible D gene (5 bases). Germline V lookup: CDR1 MNHEY, CDR2 SVGAGI. Trimming pared 2 bases from V and 7 bases from J, leaving 9 bases between. The CDR3 consists of 12 residues. CDR3 sequence reads: CASSYARGEQYF. The CDR3 bases are TGTGCCAGCAGTTACGCCCGCGGGGAGCAGTACTTC.

This clonotype was counted ten times or more. The chain couples TRBV11-2 to TRBJ2-1; TRBD2 is a possible D gene (6 bases). From germline, CDR1 is SGHAT and CDR2 FQNNGV. The CDR3 runs 15 residues. V lost 1 base, J lost 4 bases, and 11 bases lay in between. CDR3 protein: CASSLAGDFYNEQFF. CDR3 nucleotides: TGTGCCAGCAGCTTAGCGGGGGATTTTTACAATGAGCAGTTCTTC.

The chain uses TRBV5-5 and TRBJ2-7; D is ambiguous. In germline, CDR1 is SGHKS, CDR2 YYEKEE (reference sequence). The CDR3 spans 16 residues. Trimming left V 2 bases short and J 0 bases short, with 15 bases between. CDR3 residues: CASSFSRLGNSYEQYF. The DNA of the CDR3 is TGTGCCAGCAGCTTTAGTCGTTTGGGAAACTCCTACGAGCAGTACTTC.

This clonotype was recorded at least ten times. J is TRBJ2-5 and V is TRBV20-1; 7 nucleotides align to TRBD2. This CDR3 has 12 residues. J was trimmed by 4 bases and V by 3 bases; bases with no gene match: 2. Germline CDR1 and CDR2: DFQATT and SNEGSKA (reference sequence). The CDR3 DNA follows: TGCAGTGCTAGGGGCGGGGGAGAGACCCAGTACTTC. Translating it yields CSARGGGETQYF.

This clonotype appeared many times. The J gene is TRBJ2-1, the V gene TRBV29-1; 12 bases match TRBD2. CDR1 and CDR2 (germline): SQVTM, ANQGSEA. The CDR3 length is 15 residues. V shed 3 bases, J shed 6 bases, and the junction held 6 bases outside the gene matches. DNA for the CDR3: TGCAGCGTTGAGCTAGCGGGGGGGGTTATCAATGAGCAGTTCTTC. Its protein product is CSVELAGGVINEQFF.

This clonotype was found many times. CDR3 DNA sequence: TGCAGCGTCGGGGGGGGGATGAACACTGAAGCTTTCTTT. Protein product: CSVGGGMNTEAFF. The chain uses TRBV29-1 and TRBJ1-1; possibly TRBD1 for D (5 bases). The V end was cut by 6 bases, the J end by 0 bases, with 11 bases between. The CDR3 runs 13 residues. Germline V lookup: CDR1 SQVTM, CDR2 ANQGSEA. The entire variable domain, with the rest obtained from reference TRBV29-1 and TRBJ1-1, is as follows: SAVISQKPSRDICQRGTSLTIQCQVDSQVTMMFWYRQQPGQSLTLIATANQGSEATYESGFVIDKFPISRPNLTFSTLTVSNMSPEDSSIYLCSVGGGMNTEAFFGQGTRLTVV.

This clonotype was detected many times. The chain links TRBV24-1 to TRBJ1-2; 7 nucleotides agree with TRBD1. The CDR3 covers 16 residues. V lost 2 bases, J lost 6 bases, and 11 bases stayed unmatched. Germline V lookup: CDR1 KGHDR, CDR2 SFDVKD. The chain's CDR3 is CATSDYRQGGVDGYTF. In DNA form, the CDR3 reads TGTGCCACCAGTGATTACCGACAGGGAGGCGTGGATGGCTACACCTTC.

Many counts were recorded for this clonotype. The genes are TRBV5-1 and TRBJ2-5; 8 bases align to TRBD1. CDR1 and CDR2 from the germline V gene are SGHRS and YFSETQ. V was pared by 0 bases and J by 5 bases, with 3 bases of the junction left unmatched. The CDR3 is 14 residues long. The CDR3 DNA sequence: TGCGCCAGCAGCTTGGCAGGGGGCGTGGAGACCCAGTACTTC. Encoded protein: CASSLAGGVETQYF.

This clonotype appeared many times. The chain has TRBV5-1 and TRBJ1-5; D is possibly TRBD1 (5 bases). CDR3 length: 18 amino acids. V lost 2 bases, J lost 0 bases, and 18 bases lay in between. Germline values: CDR1 SGHRS, CDR2 YFSETQ. The CDR3 DNA reads TGCGCCAGCAGCTTCAGCGCCCCGGGGCCATATAGCAATCAGCCCCAGCATTTT. Its translation: CASSFSAPGPYSNQPQHF.

At least ten counts were recorded for this clonotype. The V call is TRBV24-1, the J call TRBJ2-5, with a possible D match to TRBD1 (6 bases). Trimming stripped 7 bases from V and 0 bases from J, with 8 bases between. The germline V gene has CDR1 KGHDR and CDR2 SFDVKD. This CDR3 is 13 amino acids long. CDR3 sequence (DNA): TGTGCCACCAGGGACAGTAACCAAGAGACCCAGTACTTC. It translates to CATRDSNQETQYF.

V gene TRBV12-2 combines with J gene TRBJ2-1; the table names TRBD2, a call not compared with the DNA. TRBV12-2 is deemed a pseudogene. This CDR3 comprises 16 residues. The chain's CDR3 is CASRLAWTSGGHEQFF. The CDR3 coding sequence is TGTGCAAGTCGCTTAGCTTGGACTAGCGGAGGCCATGAGCAGTTCTTC.

This sequence joins TRBV11-2 and TRBJ2-4, with TRBD1 identical over 8 bases. The CDR3 totals 17 residues. Looked up from germline, CDR1 is SGHAT and CDR2 is FQNNGV. After removal of 3 bases from V and 0 bases from J, the junction contained 7 bases not matched to a gene. The CDR3, as DNA: TGTGCCAGCAGCTTTTTACAGGGGGAGCTAGCCAAAAACATTCAGTACTTC. The encoded protein is CASSFLQGELAKNIQYF. The complete variable domain, with remaining parts taken from reference TRBV11-2 and TRBJ2-4, reads EAGVAQSPRYKIIEKRQSVAFWCNPISGHATLYWYQQILGQGPKLLIQFQNNGVVDDSQLPKDRFSAERLKGVDSTLKIQPAKLEDSAVYLCASSFLQGELAKNIQYFGAGTRLSVL.

There are many counts of this clonotype. The genes are TRBV3-1 and TRBJ2-1, with D possibly TRBD1 on 6 matching bases. Germline V gene lookup returns CDR1 LGHDT and CDR2 YNNKEL (reference sequence). V was cut by 0 bases and J by 10 bases, with 13 bases left in between. The CDR3 loop spans 14 amino acids. The CDR3 reads CASSQDLGAREQFF. The CDR3, as DNA: TGTGCCAGCAGCCAAGATCTGGGGGCCAGGGAGCAGTTCTTC.

This clonotype was seen at least ten times. The chain links TRBV4-1 to TRBJ1-2; D is possibly TRBD1 (5 bases). The CDR3 extends over 15 amino acids. Germline V CDR1 and CDR2: MGHRA, YSYEKL. Deletions cut 5 bases from V and 6 bases from J, with 19 bases between. Here the CDR3 DNA reads TGCGCCAGCAGCTATGCGGGACTTCGGTCGGATGGCTACACCTTC. As protein: CASSYAGLRSDGYTF.

This clonotype occurred many times. The chain employs TRBV3-1 and TRBJ2-1; D possibly matches TRBD1 or TRBD2 (5 bases each). V was trimmed by 3 bases and J by 12 bases, leaving 12 bases between them. The CDR3 is made up of 12 amino acids. Germline V gene sequence: CDR1 LGHDT, CDR2 YNNKEL (reference sequence). The CDR3 DNA reads TGTGCCAGCAGCCAGGGGACGGGAAGGCAGTTCTTC. Translated, it gives CASSQGTGRQFF.

This clonotype showed up just a few times. The gene calls are TRBV2 and TRBJ2-1; no clear D gene. The CDR3 spans 12 residues. The germline CDR1 and CDR2 sequences are SNHLY and FYNNEI. Trimming removed 3 bases from V and 3 bases from J, with 3 bases in between. The CDR3 sequence: CASSDYYNEQFF. The CDR3 DNA reads TGTGCCAGCAGTGACTACTACAATGAGCAGTTCTTC.

In its sample, this clonotype was seen many times. CDR3 region: CSARLGAEQFF. In DNA, the CDR3 is TGCAGTGCTAGACTAGGGGCTGAGCAGTTCTTC. V and J are TRBV20-1 and TRBJ2-1, with D possibly being TRBD1 (5 bases). V was cut by 2 bases and J by 9 bases, with 8 bases left in between. CDR1 DFQATT and CDR2 SNEGSKA come from the germline V gene (reference sequence). This CDR3 is 11 amino acids long.

There are many counts of this clonotype. This chain connects TRBV29-1 to TRBJ2-4; D remains ambiguous. The CDR3 extends over 14 amino acids. The germline V gene encodes CDR1 SQVTM and CDR2 ANQGSEA. V dropped 1 base and J dropped 0 bases, with 7 bases sitting between them. DNA of the CDR3: TGCAGCGTTGAAGGGGTTCTAGCCAAAAACATTCAGTACTTC. Residues: CSVEGVLAKNIQYF.

This clonotype was picked up many times. The chain couples TRBV6-1 to TRBJ2-7; D may be TRBD1 (6 bases). The germline CDR1 and CDR2 sequences are MNHNS and SASEGT. The CDR3 extends over 14 amino acids. The germline V and J ends were trimmed by 6 bases and 0 bases, with 12 bases remaining between them. Written as DNA, the CDR3 is TGTGCCAGCAGGACACAGGGCCCCTCCTACGAGCAGTACGTC. Its protein is CASRTQGPSYEQYV.

This clonotype was seen many times. This chain connects TRBV27 to TRBJ2-7, with D perhaps TRBD2 (6 bases). The germline gives CDR1 MNHEY, CDR2 SMNVEV (reference sequence). This CDR3 spans 13 amino acids. Trimming took off 5 bases at V and 1 base at J, with 9 bases between the two ends. DNA for the CDR3: TGTGCCAGCAGTCCGCGGGGATCCTACGAGCAGTACGTC. Protein: CASSPRGSYEQYV.

This clonotype was counted many times. The CDR3 reads CASSLRAGAFSGANVLTF. In DNA form, the CDR3 reads TGTGCCAGCAGTTTAAGGGCGGGTGCATTCTCTGGGGCCAACGTCCTGACTTTC. V and J are TRBV12-3 or TRBV12-4 and TRBJ2-6; D might be TRBD2 (5 bases). With 2 bases removed from V and 0 bases from J, the gap between germline ends came to 14 bases. CDR3 length equals 18 residues.

This clonotype was detected ten times or more. One end of the junction fails to match germline, which may point to a read error. In nucleotides, the CDR3 is TGCAGCGTTGAGGGGGACTTCAATTTT. Amino acid sequence: CSVEGDFNF. The V and J genes are TRBV29-1 and TRBJ2-3; weak D call: TRBD2 (6 bases). CDR3 length equals 9 residues. Looked up from germline, CDR1 is SQVTM and CDR2 is ANQGSEA.

The sample holds many counts of this clonotype. The chain links TRBV5-5 to TRBJ2-3; D is undetermined. Germline V gene lookup returns CDR1 SGHKS and CDR2 YYEKEE (reference sequence). V lost 0 bases and J 7 bases, leaving 6 bases between the germline ends. The CDR3 is 12 residues long. CDR3 protein: CASSLGENTQYF. As DNA, the CDR3 is TGTGCCAGCAGCTTGGGAGAAAATACGCAGTATTTT.